The 6 T cell receptor beta chains presented below share a single source sample, sequenced in a study of T-cell memory formation after mild COVID-19 (dated by TCRdb to the early 2020s). Libraries were made using 5' RACE. For sequencing, an Illumina NovaSeq 6000 was employed. The public reads were reanalyzed by TCRdb: fastp trimming at Q25, MiXCR alignment, in-frame beta chains only. Records with the same CDR3 protein are collapsed into one entry carrying the most frequent genes and DNA. This sample is represented by 500,000 to 650,000 distinct CDR3 sequences; 20% to 25% of them were singletons. The top ten hold roughly 9.1% of the sample. Sequenced: PBMCs or a T cell subset sorted from them (not recorded which). The receptors originated from an adult woman who had mild COVID-19 (a few samples of this study predate the infection). The sample titles of this study are shuffled in the database, so cell type and time point are left out; the donor was told from shared clones.

This clonotype was seen a few times. The rearrangement uses TRBV7-9 and TRBJ1-1; D is possibly TRBD1 (5 bases). Trimming stripped 0 bases from V and 4 bases from J, with 9 bases between. Germline loops: CDR1 SEHNR, CDR2 FQNEAQ (reference sequence). This CDR3 has 14 amino acids. The CDR3, as DNA: TGTGCCAGCAGCTTAGCGAGGGGACCCACTGAAGCTTTCTTT. Its protein product is CASSLARGPTEAFF.

This clonotype occurred a few times. The CDR3 reads CASSTMSLLNTQYF. CDR3 nucleotides: TGTGCCAGTAGTACGATGTCTTTGTTGAATACGCAGTATTTT. The J gene is TRBJ2-3, the V gene TRBV19, with D hard to call. The CDR3 runs to 14 residues. Per germline, CDR1 LNHDA and CDR2 SQIVND (reference sequence). Trimming shortened V by 4 bases and J by 7 bases, and 15 bases separated the two germline ends. The full variable domain, in which reference TRBV19 and TRBJ2-3 provide the parts outside the CDR3, is DGGITQSPKYLFRKEGQNVTLSCEQNLNHDAMYWYRQDPGQGLRLIYYSQIVNDFQKGDIAEGYSVSREKKESFPLTVTSAQKNPTAFYLCASSTMSLLNTQYFGPGTRLTVL.

In this sample, this clonotype turned up a few times. The chain combines TRBV30 with TRBJ2-1; D remains unclear. With 2 bases removed from V and 14 bases from J, the gap between germline ends came to 13 bases. This CDR3 spans 11 amino acids. CDR1 and CDR2 from the germline V gene are GTSNPN and SVGIG (reference sequence). The CDR3 nucleotides read TGTGCCTGGAGTCTAAGAAGGGTAAAGTTCTTC. It yields the protein CAWSLRRVKFF.

Only a few counts were recorded for this clonotype. The chain is built from TRBV6-1 and TRBJ1-1, with a weak D call TRBD1 (6 bases). This CDR3 has 14 amino acids. V lost 2 bases to trimming and J lost 5 bases, with 12 bases between them. Germline values: CDR1 MNHNS, CDR2 SASEGT. CDR3 amino acids: CASSELGAATEAFF. CDR3 bases: TGTGCCAGCAGTGAACTGGGGGCCGCAACTGAAGCTTTCTTT.

This clonotype was observed at least ten times. The chain combines TRBV12-3 or TRBV12-4 with TRBJ2-3; 8 bases fit TRBD2. The CDR3 is 14 amino acids. The V segment lost 5 bases and the J segment 2 bases; nucleotides outside the gene matches: 3. CDR3: CASSTSGTTDTQYF. The DNA for the CDR3 is TGTGCCAGCAGTACTAGCGGTACCACAGATACGCAGTATTTT.

The genes are TRBV24-1 and TRBJ2-1; D remains unclear. Deletions cut 0 bases from V and 6 bases from J, with 8 bases between. Germline values: CDR1 KGHDR, CDR2 SFDVKD. The CDR3 has 14 amino acids. In DNA, the CDR3 is TGTGCCACCAGTGATTTGGAGGATAGCAATGAGCAGTTCTTC. It is translated as CATSDLEDSNEQFF.